The sequence of this T cell receptor (beta chain) was determined in a study of glioma-infiltrating T cells. Study-level points and caveats: CDR3 overlap between tissue and blood was very small. Gliomas, especially low-grade, showed above-expected tissue-blood divergence; non-neoplastic patients showed below.

This clonotype was found many times. Its matching antigen is unknown. Amplification of TCR alpha and beta CDR3 regions from RNA used iRepertoire nested multiplex PCR. One-step reverse transcription and amplification started from approximately 100-400 ng of tissue mRNA or PBMC total RNA. MiXCR, applied by TCRdb to the multiplex PCR reads, yields one record per CDR3 protein. This table holds approximately 120,000 distinct CDR3 sequences, 20% to 30% found once. The CDR3 has 13 amino acids. Germline assignment: CDR1 SGHTA and CDR2 FQGTGA. V gave up 1 base and J gave up 7 bases, with 5 bases separating them.

The clonotype comes from a human donor with low-grade glioma or glioblastoma, undergoing nonglioma brain surgery, or in good health (not recorded which). Sample: glioma tissue, nonneoplastic brain tissue, or PBMCs (not recorded which). V is TRBV7-3 and J is TRBJ1-6; D not certain. The CDR3 reads CASSLNENSPLHF. CDR3 nucleotide sequence: TGTGCCAGCAGCTTAAATGAGAATTCACCCCTCCACTTT.